One sample yielded the 24 T cell receptor beta chains listed below, sequenced in a study of cytomegalovirus exposure and HLA in healthy donors. The PCR made use of 60 Vbeta and 13 Jbeta primers. Assay: immunoSEQ multiplex PCR; the TCRdb copy retains only in-frame clones and omits some. The table includes about 150,000 clones, 60% to 80% detected once. Material: PBMCs. Source of these receptors: a man aged 30-40 years in good health and CMV-seronegative.

The J gene is TRBJ1-5, the V gene TRBV27; TRBD1 might be the D (5 bases). With 6 bases removed from V and 2 bases from J, the gap between germline ends came to 11 bases. Germline V gives CDR1 MNHEY, CDR2 SMNVEV (reference sequence). This CDR3 is 14 amino acids long. Here the CDR3 reads CASRTGVGNQPQHF. The CDR3 region has the DNA TGTGCCAGCAGGACGGGGGTAGGCAATCAGCCCCAGCATTTT.

CDR3 nucleotide sequence: TGTGCCAGCAGCTTACCGTTGGGCAGGGGTTACGAGCAGTACTTC. Translated: CASSLPLGRGYEQYF. This sequence joins TRBV7-9 and TRBJ2-7; the D gene is possibly TRBD1 (6 bases). Trimming took 2 bases from V and 4 from J, leaving 15 bases between them. This CDR3 comprises 15 residues. CDR1 and CDR2 (germline): SEHNR, FQNEAQ (reference sequence).

V gene TRBV6-5 combines with J gene TRBJ2-7, with D possibly being TRBD2 (6 bases). From germline, CDR1 is MNHEY and CDR2 SVGAGI. With 4 bases removed from V and 1 base from J, the gap between germline ends came to 11 bases. This CDR3 contains 14 residues. Here the CDR3 reads CASSLGDSSYEQYF. CDR3 nucleotide sequence: TGTGCCAGCAGTTTAGGGGACTCTTCCTACGAGCAGTACTTC.

In this sample, this clone turned up once. CDR3 nucleotides: TGTGCCAGCACCTCTATCGGGAGGGGAGGCGATCAGCCCCAGCATTTT. This sequence encodes CASTSIGRGGDQPQHF. The chain links TRBV28 to TRBJ1-5; weak D call: TRBD1 (5 bases). V was cut by 7 bases and J by 5 bases, with 21 bases left in between. Germline V gives CDR1 MDHEN, CDR2 SYDVKM. The CDR3 totals 16 residues. The variable domain in full, completed from reference TRBV28 and TRBJ1-5, reads DVKVTQSSRYLVKRTGEKVFLECVQDMDHENMFWYRQDPGLGLRLIYFSYDVKMKEKGDIPEGYSVSREKKERFSLILESASTNQTSMYLCASTSIGRGGDQPQHFGDGTRLSIL.

The rearrangement joins TRBV11-2 to TRBJ2-3, with D maybe TRBD2 (5 bases). The CDR3 consists of 16 residues. Trimming removed 2 bases from V and 1 base from J, with 13 bases in between. The V gene's germline CDR1 is SGHAT and CDR2 FQNNGV. CDR3 region: CASSLYGGPRTDTQYF. The CDR3 DNA follows: TGTGCCAGCAGCTTATATGGAGGACCACGCACAGATACGCAGTATTTT.

The genes are TRBV21-1 and TRBJ2-3; the tabulated D call, TRBD1, remains unverified against the DNA. TRBV21-1 is termed a pseudogene. CDR3 length: 16 residues. The CDR3 here is CASSKAQGFDTDTQYF. In DNA, the CDR3 is TGTGCCAGCAGCAAAGCGCAGGGGTTCGATACAGATACGCAGTATTTT.

The chain is built from TRBV6-1 and TRBJ2-7; 7 nucleotides match TRBD2. V lost 8 bases, J lost 0 bases, and 7 bases stayed unmatched. This CDR3 is built from 14 residues. CDR1 is MNHNS, CDR2 SASEGT, per germline. CDR3 nucleotide sequence: TGTGCCAGCTGGGGGGGTCTGACCTCCTACGAGCAGTACTTC. As protein: CASWGGLTSYEQYF.

This clone appeared a few times. The chain recombines TRBV7-9 with TRBJ1-1; D is unresolved. Germline assignment: CDR1 SEHNR and CDR2 FQNEAQ (reference sequence). This CDR3 has 15 amino acids. V was clipped by 5 bases and J by 0 bases, with 13 bases between them. The CDR3 loop reads CASSDTRYMNTEAFF. CDR3 coding DNA: TGTGCCAGCAGCGACACCAGGTACATGAACACTGAAGCTTTCTTT.

The chain recombines TRBV11-2 with TRBJ2-7; TRBD2 matches 13 bases. V lost 5 bases to trimming and J lost 6 bases; unmatched junction nucleotides: 10. This CDR3 comprises 16 residues. Per the germline V gene, CDR1 is SGHAT and CDR2 is FQNNGV. The CDR3 DNA sequence: TGTGCCAGCAGCCCCGTCGGACTAGCGGGAGTGGTCGAGCAGTACTTC. This gives the protein CASSPVGLAGVVEQYF.

The V gene is TRBV19, the J gene TRBJ2-1, with D perhaps matching TRBD2 (5 bases). V lost 4 bases to trimming and J lost 3 bases, with 10 bases between them. Per the germline V gene, CDR1 is LNHDA and CDR2 is SQIVND (reference sequence). This CDR3 is built from 14 residues. The chain's CDR3 is CASSSVEGYNEQFF. The CDR3 DNA follows: TGTGCCAGTAGTAGCGTCGAGGGCTACAATGAGCAGTTCTTC.

The J gene is TRBJ1-1, the V gene TRBV27, with 11 nucleotides matching TRBD1. V shed 6 bases and J 5 bases; nucleotides not matched to a gene: 2. The V gene's germline CDR1 is MNHEY and CDR2 SMNVEV (reference sequence). The CDR3 runs to 13 residues. The CDR3 DNA reads TGTGCCAGCAGGGGGACAGGGGGGACTGAAGCTTTCTTT. Encoded protein: CASRGTGGTEAFF.

This chain connects TRBV2 to TRBJ2-1; TRBD2 matches at 9 bases. The CDR3 has 15 amino acids. The germline CDR1 and CDR2 sequences are SNHLY and FYNNEI. V lost 1 base and J lost 7; bases outside the gene matches: 5. CDR3 bases: TGTGCCAGCAGTGAAGTGGCGGGAGGGGTAAATGAGCAGTTCTTC. Translated: CASSEVAGGVNEQFF.

This chain uses TRBV9 with TRBJ2-5, with D perhaps TRBD1 (6 bases). V dropped 5 bases and J dropped 10 bases, with 18 bases sitting between them. In germline, CDR1 is SGDLS, CDR2 YYNGEE. CDR3 size: 13 residues. CDR3 nucleotides: TGTGCCAGCAGTGGGCAGGGGAGTCAGGTCCAGTACTTC. Translation: CASSGQGSQVQYF.

The gene calls are TRBV7-9 and TRBJ1-1; perhaps TRBD1 as D (6 bases). This CDR3 region has 13 residues. Trimming shortened V by 7 bases and J by 5 bases, and 14 bases separated the two germline ends. From germline, CDR1 is SEHNR and CDR2 FQNEAQ (reference sequence). CDR3 nucleotides: TGTGCCAGCACGGACAGCCAGGGGACTGAAGCTTTCTTT. Translated, it gives CASTDSQGTEAFF.

The rearrangement uses TRBV28 and TRBJ1-1; no firm D call. V was pared by 1 base and J by 11 bases, with 14 bases between. The germline V gene has CDR1 MDHEN and CDR2 SYDVKM. The CDR3 sequence is 13 residues long. The CDR3 spells CASSLSDQARAFF. The CDR3 DNA sequence: TGTGCCAGCAGTTTATCAGACCAAGCGAGGGCTTTCTTT.

The chain couples TRBV4-1 to TRBJ2-1; 8 nucleotides align to TRBD1. Germline V gene data show CDR1 as MGHRA and CDR2 as YSYEKL. The CDR3 contains 17 residues. The trim removed 4 bases at V and 0 bases at J, leaving 8 bases unmatched. CDR3 bases: TGCGCCAGCAGCCCGGGGACAGGTAGGAGCTCCTACAATGAGCAGTTCTTC. This gives the protein CASSPGTGRSSYNEQFF.

V is TRBV18 and J is TRBJ1-5; a weak D match, TRBD1 (6 bases). From germline, CDR1 is KGHSH and CDR2 LQKENI. The CDR3 loop spans 14 amino acids. The ends were cut back, 4 bases at V and 10 bases at J, with 17 bases in the middle. The CDR3, as DNA: TGTGCCAGCTCACGGACAGACAGCATGATTCCCCAGCATTTT. Translating it yields CASSRTDSMIPQHF.

The chain recombines TRBV29-1 with TRBJ2-3; tentatively, D is TRBD1 (5 bases). Per the germline V gene, CDR1 is SQVTM and CDR2 is ANQGSEA. The CDR3 is 14 residues long. V gave up 4 bases and J gave up 4 bases, with 15 bases separating them. CDR3 DNA: TGCAGCGTTGTGTGGGGCAGGGTGCCAGATACGCAGTATTTT. It is translated as CSVVWGRVPDTQYF.

CDR3 sequence (DNA): TGTGCCAGCAGCGTAGGACCCACACGGGGAGGGGGCGAGCAGTACTTC. Its protein is CASSVGPTRGGGEQYF. This chain connects TRBV9 to TRBJ2-7, with D maybe TRBD2 (7 bases). The length of the CDR3 is 16 residues. Germline V gives CDR1 SGDLS, CDR2 YYNGEE. V gave up 0 bases and J gave up 6 bases, with 19 bases separating them. Complete variable domain (other parts from reference TRBV9 and TRBJ2-7): DSGVTQTPKHLITATGQRVTLRCSPRSGDLSVYWYQQSLDQGLQFLIQYYNGEERAKGNILERFSAQQFPDLHSELNLSSLELGDSALYFCASSVGPTRGGGEQYFGPGTRLTVT.

The V gene is TRBV28, the J gene TRBJ2-5; a possible D gene is TRBD2 (6 bases). The CDR3 runs to 14 residues. Germline V lookup: CDR1 MDHEN, CDR2 SYDVKM. V lost 5 bases, J lost 4 bases, and 14 bases lay in between. For the CDR3, the DNA is TGTGCCAGCAGTATCCGGGGGAGGCGAGAGACCCAGTACTTC. Translated, it gives CASSIRGRRETQYF.

The chain has TRBV19 and TRBJ2-3; D perhaps matches TRBD2 (6 bases). Deletions cut 5 bases from V and 1 base from J, with 10 bases between. Germline V gene sequence: CDR1 LNHDA, CDR2 SQIVND (reference sequence). This CDR3 spans 14 amino acids. The CDR3 here is CASSLGTGTDTQYF. The CDR3 DNA reads as TGTGCCAGTAGTCTGGGGACTGGCACAGATACGCAGTATTTT. Variable domain in full (rest from reference TRBV19 and TRBJ2-3): DGGITQSPKYLFRKEGQNVTLSCEQNLNHDAMYWYRQDPGQGLRLIYYSQIVNDFQKGDIAEGYSVSREKKESFPLTVTSAQKNPTAFYLCASSLGTGTDTQYFGPGTRLTVL.

The V call is TRBV2, the J call TRBJ1-1; tentatively, D is TRBD1 (6 bases). Germline V gene sequence: CDR1 SNHLY, CDR2 FYNNEI. This CDR3 is built from 14 residues. V lost 6 bases and J 1 base, leaving 12 bases between the germline ends. The CDR3 DNA reads TGTGCCAGCAGGTCGACAGGCCGGAACACTGAAGCTTTCTTT. Encoded protein: CASRSTGRNTEAFF. The entire variable domain, with the rest obtained from reference TRBV2 and TRBJ1-1, is as follows: EPEVTQTPSHQVTQMGQEVILRCVPISNHLYFYWYRQILGQKVEFLVSFYNNEISEKSEIFDDQFSVERPDGSNFTLKIRSTKLEDSAMYFCASRSTGRNTEAFFGQGTRLTVV.

Only one count was recorded for this clone. The gene calls are TRBV6-1 and TRBJ2-7, with D maybe TRBD1 (6 bases). The V gene lost 6 bases and the J gene lost 3 bases, with 18 bases spanning the gap. Germline CDR1 and CDR2: MNHNS and SASEGT. The CDR3 totals 15 residues. The CDR3 reads CASSLLRDIYYEQYF. The CDR3 DNA follows: TGTGCCAGCAGCCTTCTCCGGGACATATACTACGAGCAGTACTTC.

The rearrangement joins TRBV21-1 to TRBJ2-1; TRBD1 is taken as the D call from the table, unchecked against the DNA. TRBV21-1 is described as a pseudogene. This CDR3 is built from 15 residues. The CDR3 DNA reads TGTGCCAGCAGCAATCGGGACAGGGGGCTTAATGAGCAGTTCTTC. Translating it yields CASSNRDRGLNEQFF.